The 28 T cell receptor beta chains in this list originate from one sample, sequenced in a study of blood T cell repertoires in COVID-19. Libraries were prepared by immunoSEQ multiplex PCR; TCRdb keeps only in-frame clonotypes and omits some of them. The sample includes roughly 300,000 clones, approximately 90% seen only once; the top ten take 2.3%. Material: PBMCs or T cells enriched from blood (not recorded which). All receptors derive from a woman in her 40s with acute COVID-19.

This chain joins TRBV7-2 and TRBJ1-3; D gene unclear. Germline V gives CDR1 SGHTA, CDR2 FQGNSA. Trimming pared 5 bases from V and 8 bases from J, leaving 22 bases between. The CDR3 contains 16 residues. CDR3 residues: CASSPRGVRSSDTIYF. The CDR3 bases are TGTGCCAGCAGCCCCCGGGGAGTTAGGTCCTCGGACACCATATATTTT.

The chain recombines TRBV30 with TRBJ1-4; D call uncertain. Germline V gene sequence: CDR1 GTSNPN, CDR2 SVGIG (reference sequence). The CDR3 spans 15 residues. Trimming stripped 3 bases from V and 3 bases from J, with 14 bases between. CDR3: CAWRLPGKSNEKLFF. The CDR3 DNA follows: TGTGCCTGGAGACTCCCGGGAAAATCTAATGAAAAACTGTTTTTT.

The chain joins TRBV12-3 or TRBV12-4 to TRBJ1-1; TRBD1 aligns across 8 bases. The CDR3 is 13 residues long. V dropped 8 bases and J dropped 1; count of bases not matched to a gene: 3. CDR3 sequence reads: CASSGQANTEAFF. As DNA, the CDR3 is TGTGCCAGCTCGGGACAGGCGAACACTGAAGCTTTCTTT.

CDR3 DNA sequence: TGTGCCAGCAGCACCGGACTAGCGGGGGTCAATGAGCAGTTCTTC. Translation: CASSTGLAGVNEQFF. The gene calls are TRBV7-2 and TRBJ2-1, with TRBD2 matching 13 bases. V lost 5 bases and J lost 6; bases outside the gene matches: 4. The length of the CDR3 is 15 residues. CDR1 SGHTA and CDR2 FQGNSA come from the germline V gene.

This clone was found a few times. V and J are TRBV7-2 and TRBJ1-6, with 10 bases aligning to TRBD1. This CDR3 is built from 14 residues. With V trimmed by 5 bases and J by 5 bases, 0 bases remained unmatched. Germline CDR1 and CDR2: SGHTA and FQGNSA. CDR3 protein: CASSGQGDNSPLHF. DNA of the CDR3: TGTGCCAGCAGCGGACAGGGGGATAATTCACCCCTCCACTTT.

The V call is TRBV5-6, the J call TRBJ1-4; TRBD1 aligns across 9 bases. This CDR3 region has 16 residues. The ends lost 5 bases at V and 0 bases at J; junction bases unmatched: 5. The germline V gene has CDR1 SGHDT and CDR2 YYEEEE. Written as DNA, the CDR3 is TGTGCCAGCAGTCGACAGGGGGATGCAACTAATGAAAAACTGTTTTTT. It encodes CASSRQGDATNEKLFF.

The chain carries TRBV13 and TRBJ2-3; tentative D call: TRBD2 (6 bases). The CDR3 has 14 residues. The V end lost 5 bases, the J end lost 7 bases, and 16 bases lay between the germline ends. The germline gives CDR1 PRHDT, CDR2 FYEKMQ (reference sequence). In DNA, the CDR3 is TGTGCCAGCAGCCCGCCTAGGGACTCTTATACGCAGTATTTT. Translated: CASSPPRDSYTQYF.

This chain connects TRBV7-8 to TRBJ1-1, with D possibly being TRBD1 (6 bases). The CDR3 is 15 residues long. Germline lookup yields CDR1 SGHVS and CDR2 FQNEAQ. Trimming took 5 bases from V and 5 from J, leaving 18 bases between them. The CDR3 protein is CASSRFTGRGTEAFF. The CDR3 region has the DNA TGTGCCAGCAGCCGATTTACAGGGAGGGGGACTGAAGCTTTCTTT.

Concerning this clone itself: Additional DNA sequences in this sample encode the identical CDR3. This chain uses TRBV5-1 with TRBJ2-3, with D perhaps TRBD1 (5 bases). The CDR3 covers 14 residues. Germline V lookup: CDR1 SGHRS, CDR2 YFSETQ. Trimming shortened V by 0 bases and J by 4 bases, and 9 bases separated the two germline ends. The CDR3 nucleotides are TGCGCCAGCAGCTTGGTGGTAGGGGCAGATACGCAGTATTTT. Translating gives CASSLVVGADTQYF.

The gene calls are TRBV9 and TRBJ2-1; weak D call: TRBD2 (5 bases). This CDR3 comprises 14 residues. V lost 4 bases and J lost 0, with 8 bases in between. Germline V gene data show CDR1 as SGDLS and CDR2 as YYNGEE. CDR3 amino acids: CASSRDSSYNEQFF. In nucleotides, the CDR3 is TGTGCCAGCAGCCGGGATAGCTCCTACAATGAGCAGTTCTTC.

V and J are TRBV7-9 and TRBJ1-4; tentative D call: TRBD1 (5 bases). The CDR3 is made up of 17 amino acids. The ends were cut back, 1 base at V and 0 bases at J, with 12 bases in the middle. Per the germline V gene, CDR1 is SEHNR and CDR2 is FQNEAQ (reference sequence). The CDR3 nucleotides are TGTGCCAGCAGCTTAGGACAGACTTCTGCAACTAATGAAAAACTGTTTTTT. Encoded protein: CASSLGQTSATNEKLFF.

This rearrangement joins TRBV5-1 to TRBJ2-1; possible D gene TRBD1, 6 bases. The CDR3 runs 16 residues. Germline loops: CDR1 SGHRS, CDR2 YFSETQ. V lost 4 bases to trimming and J lost 6 bases, with 20 bases between them. CDR3 DNA sequence: TGCGCCAGCAGCCCTCCTACAGGGACCGCAGCCAATGAGCAGTTCTTC. This sequence encodes CASSPPTGTAANEQFF.

J is TRBJ2-1 and V is TRBV10-2; 8 bases agree with TRBD2. The CDR3 is 13 residues long. Trimming removed 0 bases from V and 12 bases from J; junction bases left unmatched: 4. The germline V gene encodes CDR1 WSHSY and CDR2 SAAADI. The CDR3 DNA is TGCGCCAGCAGTGAGTCGGGGACTAGTAGGCAGTTCTTC. Its protein is CASSESGTSRQFF.

The rearrangement links TRBV19 to TRBJ2-3; the match to TRBD2 covers 10 bases. The CDR3 covers 16 residues. Germline V gives CDR1 LNHDA, CDR2 SQIVND (reference sequence). V shed 3 bases and J 3 bases; nucleotides not matched to a gene: 6. In DNA, the CDR3 is TGTGCCAGTAGTATGTCAGCGGGAGGGTGGACAGATACGCAGTATTTT. It codes for CASSMSAGGWTDTQYF.

The genes are TRBV3-1 (or the pseudogene TRBV3-2) and TRBJ1-6; 7 bases fit TRBD1. Germline CDR1 and CDR2: LGHDT and YNNKEL (reference sequence). This CDR3 region has 16 residues. V trimming: 4 bases; J trimming: 2 bases; junction bases outside the gene matches: 5. The CDR3 loop is CASSPRTGAYNSPLHF. The CDR3 bases are TGTGCCAGCAGCCCACGGACAGGAGCCTATAATTCACCCCTCCACTTT.

The rearrangement joins TRBV12-3 or TRBV12-4 to TRBJ1-1, with a tentative D call TRBD1 (5 bases). CDR3 size: 13 residues. Trimming cost V 1 base and J 3 bases, with 6 bases left between them. CDR3 residues: CASSLGGDTEAFF. CDR3 bases: TGTGCCAGCAGTTTAGGGGGCGACACTGAAGCTTTCTTT.

Notes on this clone: Other DNA sequences in the sample encode the same CDR3. The chain uses TRBV5-1 and TRBJ1-5; the D gene is possibly TRBD1 (6 bases). Germline V gives CDR1 SGHRS, CDR2 YFSETQ. Deletions cut 0 bases from V and 2 bases from J, with 9 bases between. The CDR3 consists of 15 residues. This CDR3 reads CASSLAGVGNQPQHF. The CDR3 DNA reads as TGCGCCAGCAGCTTGGCAGGGGTGGGCAATCAGCCCCAGCATTTT.

The rearrangement links TRBV6-1 to TRBJ2-7; the D is unclear. The CDR3 spans 15 residues. Germline CDR1 reads MNHNS; CDR2 reads SASEGT. With 2 bases removed from V and 2 bases from J, the gap between germline ends came to 13 bases. The CDR3, as DNA: TGTGCCAGCAGTGAATCCTCCCGATCGGCCTACGAGCAGTACTTC. It codes for CASSESSRSAYEQYF.

V usage is TRBV15 and J usage is TRBJ2-2; unclear D gene. From germline, CDR1 is LNHNV and CDR2 YYDKDF (reference sequence). The CDR3 runs 15 residues. V lost 0 bases, J lost 7 bases, and 12 bases lay in between. Here the CDR3 reads CATSRDLGTGGELFF. CDR3 nucleotide sequence: TGTGCCACCAGCAGAGATCTGGGCACTGGCGGGGAGCTGTTTTTT.

The chain recombines TRBV18 with TRBJ1-1; the D is unclear. Trimming took off 3 bases at V and 5 bases at J, with 22 bases between the two ends. Germline V gene sequence: CDR1 KGHSH, CDR2 LQKENI. This CDR3 contains 17 residues. CDR3 sequence reads: CASSPPRGQATNTEAFF. In DNA, the CDR3 is TGTGCCAGCTCACCCCCCAGAGGGCAGGCGACGAATACTGAAGCTTTCTTT.

V gene TRBV5-5 combines with J gene TRBJ2-4; TRBD2 matches at 7 bases. CDR1 is SGHKS and CDR2 is YYEKEE in the germline V gene (reference sequence). The CDR3 is 20 amino acids. V lost 1 base to trimming and J lost 2 bases; unmatched junction nucleotides: 18. The CDR3, as DNA: TGTGCCAGCAGCTTGTACCGCCCCGGGTTGCGGGAGTTAACCAAAAACATTCAGTACTTC. It codes for CASSLYRPGLRELTKNIQYF.

The CDR3 nucleotides read TGTGCCACCACCGGAGGGCTAGGAGAGAACGAGCAGTACTTC. Protein: CATTGGLGENEQYF. The chain is built from TRBV28 and TRBJ2-7, with D perhaps matching TRBD2 (6 bases). V shed 10 bases and J shed 5 bases, with 21 bases lying between them. Germline values: CDR1 MDHEN, CDR2 SYDVKM. This CDR3 comprises 14 residues.

This CDR3 reads CASSLSGTGSHEQYF. The CDR3 nucleotides are TGTGCCAGCAGCCTTTCCGGGACAGGAAGCCACGAGCAGTACTTC. The chain links TRBV7-2 to TRBJ2-7; 8 bases align to TRBD1. This CDR3 has 15 residues. V was pared by 5 bases and J by 5 bases, with 11 bases of the junction left unmatched. Germline values: CDR1 SGHTA, CDR2 FQGNSA.

In its sample, this clone was seen once. This chain links TRBV14 with TRBJ1-1; D might be TRBD1 (5 bases). Looked up from germline, CDR1 is SGHDN and CDR2 is FVKESK. Trimming pared 4 bases from V and 3 bases from J, leaving 12 bases between. This CDR3 comprises 14 residues. The CDR3, as DNA: TGTGCCAGCAGCCCCACAGGCTTCTACACTGAAGCTTTCTTT. Its translation: CASSPTGFYTEAFF. Filled out from reference TRBV14 and TRBJ1-1, the complete variable domain reads EAGVTQFPSHSVIEKGQTVTLRCDPISGHDNLYWYRRVMGKEIKFLLHFVKESKQDESGMPNNRFLAERTGGTYSTLKVQPAELEDSGVYFCASSPTGFYTEAFFGQGTRLTVV.

The rearrangement joins TRBV3-1 (or the pseudogene TRBV3-2) to TRBJ1-2; TRBD1 matches at 10 bases. This CDR3 comprises 14 residues. V lost 3 bases and J lost 3; bases outside the gene matches: 1. Germline CDR1 is LGHDT and CDR2 is YNNKEL (reference sequence). The CDR3 loop reads CASSQTGGDYGYTF. Written as DNA, the CDR3 is TGTGCCAGCAGCCAGACAGGGGGCGACTATGGCTACACCTTC.

This clone appeared a single time. The rearrangement joins TRBV4-2 to TRBJ1-5, with TRBD1 as a possible D gene (6 bases). Trimming shortened V by 6 bases and J by 3 bases, and 18 bases separated the two germline ends. Per the germline V gene, CDR1 is LGHNA and CDR2 is YNFKEQ. The CDR3 is 16 residues long. The CDR3 DNA sequence: TGTGCCAGCAGTGACCCTAGGCAGGGGAACAATCAGCCCCAGCATTTT. This gives the protein CASSDPRQGNNQPQHF.

CDR3 bases: TGTGCCAGCAGTTACTTGGGGCAATCCCGCTACGAGCAGTACTTC. Its translation: CASSYLGQSRYEQYF. The chain recombines TRBV6-2 or TRBV6-3 with TRBJ2-7, with a tentative D call TRBD1 (5 bases). The CDR3 consists of 15 residues. Germline V gene lookup returns CDR1 MNHEY and CDR2 SVGEGT. The V and J ends lost 1 base and 3 bases respectively, with 13 bases between them.

The chain carries TRBV27 and TRBJ1-1; 7 bases fit TRBD1. With V trimmed by 0 bases and J by 7 bases, 8 bases remained unmatched. Per germline, CDR1 MNHEY and CDR2 SMNVEV (reference sequence). The CDR3 has 15 amino acids. The CDR3 nucleotides read TGTGCCAGCAGTTTATCGCAGGACAGGAGCGGTGAAGCTTTCTTT. The encoded protein is CASSLSQDRSGEAFF.